This T cell receptor beta chain comes out of a study of early T cells in non-severe SARS-CoV-2 infection. About the study: Chains were unpaired, as sequencing was done on bulk RNA from unsorted whole blood.

Germline assignment: CDR1 MGHDK and CDR2 SYGVNS. The CDR3 sequence is 14 residues long. Trimming shortened V by 0 bases and J by 6 bases, and 11 bases separated the two germline ends. Each CDR3 protein is one row after TCRdb ran MiXCR on the 5' RACE reads. The profile shows some 98,000 distinct CDR3 sequences, about 10% of them singletons. This receptor was identified in an adult who was a healthcare worker with PCR-confirmed SARS-CoV-2 infection or an uninfected control (not recorded which). Sequencing was carried out using whole blood. The V and J genes are TRBV25-1 and TRBJ1-2; possibly TRBD1 for D (5 bases). The CDR3 spells CASSEYGAVHGYTF. The CDR3 nucleotides read TGTGCCAGCAGTGAATACGGGGCGGTGCATGGCTACACCTTC.